The present entry profiles one T cell receptor beta chain with its context. What it binds is unknown. This sample was included in a study of T cells expressing NK-cell markers. In the study overall: Sorted CD3+CD56+NKG2C+, CD3+CD56+NKG2C- and CD3+CD56-NKG2C+ T cells provided the TCR beta repertoires. Seven donors tested HCMV-seropositive and one tested seronegative among the eight sequenced.

Researchers built TCR beta cDNA using 5'RACE template switching with UMIs. TCRdb re-called the 5' RACE reads; every CDR3 protein appears as one record, without DNA. The sample table sets out roughly 150,000 distinct CDR3 sequences. CDR3 size: 13 residues. The germline CDR1 and CDR2 sequences are MNHEY and SMNVEV (reference sequence). Findings and caveats of the study: There were a handful of donors in whom these clonotypes also led the CD3+CD56-NKG2C+ fraction.

Sequenced input: blood T cells: a sorted CD56 or NKG2C T cell subset, CD4+ or CD8+ T cells, or bulk PBMC T cells (not recorded which). The chain carries TRBV27 and TRBJ2-7; TCRdb reports TRBD1, a call that lacks DNA to check it against. The clonotype was recovered from a woman aged 18-70 years in good health. Here the CDR3 reads CASSLLTGNEQYF.